These T cell receptor beta chains were read from a single sample in a study of early T cells in non-severe SARS-CoV-2 infection. One entry per CDR3 protein results from TCRdb running MiXCR on the 5' RACE reads. The table lists over 85,000 distinct CDR3 sequences, 10% to 15% of them singletons, with around 4% in the top ten. This material consisted of whole blood, taken at baseline. The source of these receptors is an adult who was a healthcare worker with PCR-confirmed SARS-CoV-2 infection or an uninfected control (not recorded which). Each CDR3 is given with its conserved first and last residue. The D gene is left open where the match is weak. Some rows have no size entry. The others give once, few or many, or a class for an expanded clone.

clone_size: NA; cdr3_length: 16; j_call: TRBJ2-7; v_call: TRBV6-6; d_call: TRBD2; cdr3_aa: CASGTSGSPLSYEQYF; cdr3_nt: TGTGCCAGCGGGACTAGCGGGAGCCCCCTCTCCTACGAGCAGTACTTC
clone_size: NA; cdr3_length: 18; j_call: TRBJ1-1; v_call: TRBV5-4; d_call: NA; cdr3_aa: CASSLAKSRYSMNTEAFF; cdr3_nt: TGTGCCAGCAGCTTGGCCAAGTCAAGATACTCGATGAACACTGAAGCTTTCTTT
clone_size: NA; cdr3_length: 12; j_call: TRBJ1-4; v_call: TRBV6-5; d_call: TRBD1; cdr3_aa: CASSWTGEKLFF; cdr3_nt: TGTGCCAGCAGTTGGACAGGGGAAAAACTGTTTTTT
clone_size: many; cdr3_length: 14; j_call: TRBJ1-2; v_call: TRBV20-1; d_call: NA; cdr3_aa: CSARVGASDYGYTF; cdr3_nt: TGCAGTGCTAGAGTTGGGGCTTCAGACTATGGCTACACCTTC
clone_size: few; cdr3_length: 13; j_call: TRBJ1-2; v_call: TRBV6-6; d_call: NA; cdr3_aa: CASRRTLGNGYTF; cdr3_nt: TGTGCCAGCAGAAGGACGCTCGGGAATGGCTACACCTTC
clone_size: few; cdr3_length: 14; j_call: TRBJ1-3; v_call: TRBV12-3/TRBV12-4; d_call: TRBD1; cdr3_aa: CASRRTGSGNTIYF; cdr3_nt: TGTGCCAGCAGGCGGACAGGGTCTGGAAACACCATATATTTT
clone_size: NA; cdr3_length: 12; j_call: TRBJ2-1; v_call: TRBV4-1; d_call: NA; cdr3_aa: CASSQERNEQFF; cdr3_nt: TGCGCCAGCAGCCAAGAGAGGAATGAGCAGTTCTTC
clone_size: NA; cdr3_length: 14; j_call: TRBJ1-1; v_call: TRBV3-1; d_call: NA; cdr3_aa: CASSQNGVNTEAFF; cdr3_nt: TGTGCCAGCAGCCAAAACGGGGTAAACACTGAAGCTTTCTTT
clone_size: few; cdr3_length: 15; j_call: TRBJ2-3; v_call: TRBV2; d_call: NA; cdr3_aa: CASSEAGLITDTQYF; cdr3_nt: TGTGCCAGCAGTGAAGCGGGGCTCATCACAGATACGCAGTATTTT
clone_size: many; cdr3_length: 13; j_call: TRBJ1-1; v_call: TRBV27; d_call: NA; cdr3_aa: CASSLQVWTEAFF; cdr3_nt: TGTGCCAGCAGTTTGCAGGTGTGGACTGAAGCTTTCTTT
clone_size: many; cdr3_length: 14; j_call: TRBJ2-1; v_call: TRBV12-3/TRBV12-4; d_call: NA; cdr3_aa: CASSFTLAGGEQFF; cdr3_nt: TGTGCCAGCAGTTTTACTCTGGCCGGGGGTGAGCAGTTCTTC
clone_size: NA; cdr3_length: 10; j_call: TRBJ2-7; v_call: TRBV6-2/TRBV6-3; d_call: NA; cdr3_aa: CASGAYEQYF; cdr3_nt: TGTGCCAGCGGAGCCTACGAGCAGTACTTC
clone_size: few; cdr3_length: 15; j_call: TRBJ2-1; v_call: TRBV7-7; d_call: NA; cdr3_aa: CASSLRDSDYNEQFF; cdr3_nt: TGTGCCAGCAGCTTACGAGACTCAGACTACAATGAGCAGTTCTTC
clone_size: NA; cdr3_length: 13; j_call: TRBJ1-1; v_call: TRBV29-1; d_call: NA; cdr3_aa: CSVENERGAEAFF; cdr3_nt: TGCAGCGTTGAGAACGAACGGGGGGCTGAAGCTTTCTTT
clone_size: NA; cdr3_length: 17; j_call: TRBJ1-2; v_call: TRBV6-1; d_call: TRBD1; cdr3_aa: CASSGGTVPFSNYGYTF; cdr3_nt: TGTGCCAGCAGTGGGGGGACAGTCCCCTTTTCTAACTATGGCTACACCTTC
clone_size: NA; cdr3_length: 15; j_call: TRBJ1-1; v_call: TRBV20-1; d_call: NA; cdr3_aa: CSALPNQREGTEAFF; cdr3_nt: TGCAGTGCCCTCCCTAACCAAAGGGAAGGGACTGAAGCTTTCTTT
clone_size: NA; cdr3_length: 11; j_call: TRBJ2-1; v_call: TRBV20-1; d_call: NA; cdr3_aa: CSAEKVNEQFF; cdr3_nt: TGCAGTGCAGAGAAGGTCAATGAGCAGTTCTTC
clone_size: few; cdr3_length: 15; j_call: TRBJ2-3; v_call: TRBV7-9; d_call: NA; cdr3_aa: CASSSSGPSTDTQYF; cdr3_nt: TGTGCCAGCAGCTCCAGCGGGCCCAGCACAGATACGCAGTATTTT
clone_size: NA; cdr3_length: 18; j_call: TRBJ2-2; v_call: TRBV12-5; d_call: TRBD2; cdr3_aa: CASGLVRSGTYGTGELFF; cdr3_nt: TGTGCTAGTGGTTTGGTACGGAGCGGGACGTACGGCACCGGGGAGCTGTTTTTT
clone_size: few; cdr3_length: 15; j_call: TRBJ2-7; v_call: TRBV5-6; d_call: TRBD1; cdr3_aa: CASTLETGSSYEQYF; cdr3_nt: TGTGCCAGCACCTTGGAGACAGGGTCCTCCTACGAGCAGTACTTC
clone_size: few; cdr3_length: 14; j_call: TRBJ2-1; v_call: TRBV2; d_call: TRBD2; cdr3_aa: CASSEPGLANEQFF; cdr3_nt: TGTGCCAGCAGTGAACCCGGACTAGCCAATGAGCAGTTCTTC
clone_size: once; cdr3_length: 14; j_call: TRBJ1-5; v_call: TRBV27; d_call: NA; cdr3_aa: CASSLDASNQPQHF; cdr3_nt: TGTGCCAGCAGTTTAGACGCGAGCAATCAGCCCCAGCATTTT
clone_size: NA; cdr3_length: 20; j_call: TRBJ2-7; v_call: TRBV2; d_call: TRBD2; cdr3_aa: CASARTSGGQEPYSSYEQYF; cdr3_nt: TGTGCCAGCGCCCGGACTAGCGGGGGACAGGAGCCTTACAGCTCCTACGAGCAGTACTTC
clone_size: NA; cdr3_length: 14; j_call: TRBJ1-1; v_call: TRBV9; d_call: NA; cdr3_aa: CASSVGARNTEAFF; cdr3_nt: TGTGCCAGCAGCGTAGGTGCAAGAAACACTGAAGCTTTCTTT
clone_size: NA; cdr3_length: 14; j_call: TRBJ2-7; v_call: TRBV4-2; d_call: TRBD2; cdr3_aa: CASSPMGGKEEQYF; cdr3_nt: TGTGCCAGCAGCCCTATGGGAGGGAAGGAGGAGCAGTACTTC
clone_size: many; cdr3_length: 13; j_call: TRBJ2-1; v_call: TRBV5-4; d_call: NA; cdr3_aa: CASSFQPTREQFF; cdr3_nt: TGTGCCAGCAGCTTCCAACCCACACGTGAGCAGTTCTTC
clone_size: few; cdr3_length: 13; j_call: TRBJ1-1; v_call: TRBV30; d_call: NA; cdr3_aa: CAWDRFRDTEAFF; cdr3_nt: TGTGCCTGGGACAGGTTTCGTGACACTGAAGCTTTCTTT
clone_size: many; cdr3_length: 13; j_call: TRBJ2-7; v_call: TRBV5-1; d_call: TRBD2; cdr3_aa: CASRTSGAYEQYF; cdr3_nt: TGCGCCAGCAGGACTAGCGGGGCCTACGAGCAGTACTTC
clone_size: few; cdr3_length: 11; j_call: TRBJ2-7; v_call: TRBV2; d_call: NA; cdr3_aa: CAILEAYEQYF; cdr3_nt: TGTGCCATCCTAGAAGCGTACGAGCAGTACTTC
clone_size: few; cdr3_length: 13; j_call: TRBJ1-2; v_call: TRBV13; d_call: NA; cdr3_aa: CASSPGGVYGYTF; cdr3_nt: TGTGCCAGCAGCCCAGGCGGCGTCTATGGCTACACCTTC
clone_size: few; cdr3_length: 15; j_call: TRBJ2-3; v_call: TRBV7-3; d_call: TRBD2; cdr3_aa: CASSLVGGPPDTQYF; cdr3_nt: TGTGCCAGCAGCTTAGTGGGAGGGCCTCCAGATACGCAGTATTTT
clone_size: few; cdr3_length: 15; j_call: TRBJ1-5; v_call: TRBV6-2/TRBV6-3; d_call: NA; cdr3_aa: CASSRGQYSNQPQHF; cdr3_nt: TGTGCCAGCAGCCGCGGACAGTATAGCAATCAGCCCCAGCATTTT
clone_size: few; cdr3_length: 15; j_call: TRBJ2-1; v_call: TRBV30; d_call: TRBD2; cdr3_aa: CAWSVGLAELNEQFF; cdr3_nt: TGTGCCTGGAGTGTGGGTCTAGCGGAGCTAAATGAGCAGTTCTTC
clone_size: many; cdr3_length: 17; j_call: TRBJ2-1; v_call: TRBV5-5; d_call: TRBD2; cdr3_aa: CASSFRTSGRAYNEQFF; cdr3_nt: TGTGCCAGCAGCTTTCGGACTAGCGGGAGGGCCTACAATGAGCAGTTCTTC
clone_size: NA; cdr3_length: 11; j_call: TRBJ2-7; v_call: TRBV10-3; d_call: NA; cdr3_aa: CAISERGEQYF; cdr3_nt: TGTGCCATCAGTGAGCGGGGCGAGCAGTACTTC
clone_size: few; cdr3_length: 16; j_call: TRBJ2-1; v_call: TRBV20-1; d_call: NA; cdr3_aa: CSARDRGQGRGNEQFF; cdr3_nt: TGCAGTGCTAGAGATCGAGGGCAGGGGAGAGGCAATGAGCAGTTCTTC
clone_size: few; cdr3_length: 17; j_call: TRBJ2-7; v_call: TRBV20-1; d_call: TRBD2; cdr3_aa: CSARRRPSIAGFNEQYF; cdr3_nt: TGCAGTGCTAGAAGACGCCCCTCCATAGCGGGCTTTAACGAGCAGTACTTC
clone_size: few; cdr3_length: 14; j_call: TRBJ2-5; v_call: TRBV2; d_call: NA; cdr3_aa: CASSEEAVLVTQYF; cdr3_nt: TGTGCCAGCAGTGAGGAAGCAGTGTTAGTGACCCAGTACTTC
clone_size: NA; cdr3_length: 13; j_call: TRBJ2-5; v_call: TRBV10-2; d_call: NA; cdr3_aa: CASSEEQGETQYF; cdr3_nt: TGCGCCAGCAGTGAGGAACAGGGAGAGACCCAGTACTTC
clone_size: NA; cdr3_length: 12; j_call: TRBJ1-1; v_call: TRBV29-1; d_call: NA; cdr3_aa: CSVAPGRGEAFF; cdr3_nt: TGCAGCGTGGCCCCGGGGCGCGGTGAAGCTTTCTTT
clone_size: few; cdr3_length: 12; j_call: TRBJ2-7; v_call: TRBV28; d_call: NA; cdr3_aa: CASSLYRNEQYF; cdr3_nt: TGTGCCAGCAGTTTATACCGGAACGAGCAGTACTTC
clone_size: few; cdr3_length: 15; j_call: TRBJ1-1; v_call: TRBV11-2; d_call: NA; cdr3_aa: CASSLGGRTATEAFF; cdr3_nt: TGTGCCAGCAGCTTAGGGGGGAGGACCGCCACTGAAGCTTTCTTT
clone_size: few; cdr3_length: 16; j_call: TRBJ1-6; v_call: TRBV7-6; d_call: TRBD1; cdr3_aa: CASSLAAGTGPSPLHF; cdr3_nt: TGTGCCAGCAGCTTGGCCGCCGGGACAGGGCCTTCACCCCTCCACTTT
clone_size: few; cdr3_length: 11; j_call: TRBJ2-5; v_call: TRBV12-3/TRBV12-4; d_call: NA; cdr3_aa: CASSFSETQYF; cdr3_nt: TGTGCCAGCAGTTTTTCGGAGACCCAGTACTTC
clone_size: few; cdr3_length: 16; j_call: TRBJ2-3; v_call: TRBV9; d_call: NA; cdr3_aa: CASSVVVGGSTDTQYF; cdr3_nt: TGTGCCAGCAGCGTAGTGGTGGGGGGAAGTACAGATACGCAGTATTTT
clone_size: few; cdr3_length: 12; j_call: TRBJ1-4; v_call: TRBV29-1; d_call: TRBD1; cdr3_aa: CSAGQGDEKLFF; cdr3_nt: TGCAGCGCGGGACAGGGGGATGAAAAACTGTTTTTT
clone_size: NA; cdr3_length: 13; j_call: TRBJ1-2; v_call: TRBV6-5; d_call: TRBD1; cdr3_aa: CASSSRGLNGYTF; cdr3_nt: TGTGCCAGCAGCTCCAGGGGGCTAAATGGCTACACCTTC
clone_size: NA; cdr3_length: 20; j_call: TRBJ2-2; v_call: TRBV14; d_call: TRBD2; cdr3_aa: CASSQVPGLAGTKNTGELFF; cdr3_nt: TGTGCCAGCAGCCAAGTTCCGGGACTAGCGGGGACCAAGAACACCGGGGAGCTGTTTTTT
clone_size: NA; cdr3_length: 13; j_call: TRBJ1-1; v_call: TRBV7-9; d_call: TRBD1; cdr3_aa: CASSRDSFSQAFF; cdr3_nt: TGTGCCAGCAGTAGGGACAGCTTCTCTCAAGCTTTCTTT
clone_size: NA; cdr3_length: 11; j_call: TRBJ1-4; v_call: TRBV5-8; d_call: NA; cdr3_aa: CASSYREKLFF; cdr3_nt: TGTGCCAGCAGCTACAGGGAAAAACTGTTTTTT
clone_size: many; cdr3_length: 13; j_call: TRBJ1-1; v_call: TRBV7-9; d_call: NA; cdr3_aa: CASSLSSNTEAFF; cdr3_nt: TGTGCCAGCAGCTTAAGTTCGAACACTGAAGCTTTCTTT
clone_size: many; cdr3_length: 17; j_call: TRBJ2-7; v_call: TRBV3-1; d_call: TRBD2; cdr3_aa: CASSPRTSGSSYYEQYF; cdr3_nt: TGTGCCAGCAGCCCAAGGACTAGCGGGAGTTCCTACTACGAGCAGTACTTC
clone_size: few; cdr3_length: 18; j_call: TRBJ2-3; v_call: TRBV29-1; d_call: NA; cdr3_aa: CSVPPGGGTGKPTDTQYF; cdr3_nt: TGCAGCGTCCCACCTGGCGGGGGGACAGGGAAACCCACAGATACGCAGTATTTT